This TCR beta chain was identified during a study of T cells in Graves' hyperthyroidism and ophthalmopathy. The germline gives CDR1 MDHEN, CDR2 SYDVKM. The CDR3 spans 16 residues. This clonotype was seen a handful of times. The junction does not match germline at one end; this may be a read error. TCR beta CDR3 regions were amplified from RNA. Initially, a first-round RT-PCR of the TCR CDR3 employed the HTBI primer set. Each CDR3 protein is one row after TCRdb ran MiXCR on the multiplex PCR reads. Among about 690,000 distinct CDR3 sequences listed, 17% were seen once. The rearrangement uses TRBV28 and TRBJ2-4; D is perhaps TRBD2 (7 bases). The sequence was collected from a man aged 50-60 years with Graves' hyperthyroidism. Material for sequencing was blood. The CDR3 region is CASSPRGAGAKNIQHF. CDR3 DNA: TGTGCCAGCAGCCCTCGGGGGGCTGGGGCCAAAAACATTCAGCACTTC.